Each of the 30 T cell receptor beta chains below was sequenced from the same sample in a study of early T cells in non-severe SARS-CoV-2 infection. TCRdb re-derived calls from the 5' RACE reads in MiXCR, one entry per CDR3 protein. The sample yields tens of thousands of distinct CDR3 sequences, 13% to 15% seen once. The source was whole blood, collected at baseline. The receptor source for this set is an adult who was a healthcare worker with PCR-confirmed SARS-CoV-2 infection or an uninfected control (not recorded which).

This clonotype was observed a few times. This sequence joins TRBV29-1 and TRBJ2-3; TRBD2 agrees at 9 bases. Germline values: CDR1 SQVTM, CDR2 ANQGSEA. This CDR3 has 14 amino acids. V lost 4 bases and J lost 1; bases outside the gene matches: 3. CDR3 amino acids: CSVAAGGGTDTQYF. The CDR3 nucleotides read TGCAGCGTTGCGGCGGGAGGGGGCACAGATACGCAGTATTTT.

This chain links TRBV12-3 or TRBV12-4 with TRBJ2-5; D uncertain. V was clipped by 3 bases and J by 2 bases, with 7 bases between them. The CDR3 is 13 residues long. The CDR3 DNA follows: TGTGCCAGCAGTTTCTCCAGGCAAGAGACCCAGTACTTC. Residues: CASSFSRQETQYF.

This clonotype was detected a few times. The rearrangement uses TRBV6-6 and TRBJ1-1; 8 bases map to TRBD1. The CDR3 has 14 residues. The trim removed 6 bases at V and 1 base at J, leaving 4 bases unmatched. The germline CDR1 and CDR2 sequences are MNHNY and SVGAGI (reference sequence). The CDR3 protein is CASRPTGANTEAFF. The CDR3, as DNA: TGTGCCAGCAGACCGACAGGGGCGAACACTGAAGCTTTCTTT.

This chain uses TRBV2 with TRBJ1-1; a weak D match, TRBD1 (5 bases). Germline CDR1 and CDR2: SNHLY and FYNNEI. CDR3 length equals 15 residues. With 7 bases removed from V and 5 bases from J, the gap between germline ends came to 20 bases. The CDR3 protein is CASTRSGQGGTEAFF. CDR3 sequence (DNA): TGTGCCAGCACCCGATCGGGGCAGGGCGGGACTGAAGCTTTCTTT.

This clonotype occurred many times. The V call is TRBV25-1, the J call TRBJ1-1, with D maybe TRBD1 (6 bases). CDR3 length: 14 amino acids. Germline V gene sequence: CDR1 MGHDK, CDR2 SYGVNS. V lost 4 bases to trimming and J lost 3 bases, with 12 bases between them. In nucleotides, the CDR3 is TGTGCCAGCAGTGCCCCCACAGGGTACACTGAAGCTTTCTTT. The encoded protein is CASSAPTGYTEAFF. The full variable domain, rest sourced from reference TRBV25-1 and TRBJ1-1, is EADIYQTPRYLVIGTGKKITLECSQTMGHDKMYWYQQDPGMELHLIHYSYGVNSTEKGDLSSESTVSRIRTEHFPLTLESARPSHTSQYLCASSAPTGYTEAFFGQGTRLTVV.

Only a few counts were recorded for this clonotype. The chain employs TRBV7-2 and TRBJ2-5; D is undetermined. V gave up 1 base and J gave up 5 bases, with 11 bases separating them. The germline V gene has CDR1 SGHTA and CDR2 FQGNSA. This CDR3 is 14 amino acids long. Written as DNA, the CDR3 is TGTGCCAGCAGCTTAGTTCCTATAGGGGAGACCCAGTACTTC. Translating it yields CASSLVPIGETQYF.

V is TRBV6-6 and J is TRBJ2-1; 9 bases align to TRBD1. Trimming at V came to 5 bases and at J to 6 bases, leaving 5 bases not matched to a gene. Per the germline V gene, CDR1 is MNHNY and CDR2 is SVGAGI (reference sequence). The CDR3 length is 14 residues. The chain's CDR3 is CASSKPGQGNEQFF. CDR3 nucleotide sequence: TGTGCCAGCAGTAAACCGGGACAGGGCAATGAGCAGTTCTTC.

In its sample, this clonotype was seen many times. The chain links TRBV7-9 to TRBJ1-5; D is unclear. V shed 5 bases and J shed 5 bases, with 7 bases lying between them. Per the germline V gene, CDR1 is SEHNR and CDR2 is FQNEAQ (reference sequence). The CDR3 contains 12 residues. CDR3 coding DNA: TGTGCCAGCAGCAACCAAGATCAGCCCCAGCATTTT. Its translation: CASSNQDQPQHF. The complete variable domain, with remaining parts taken from reference TRBV7-9 and TRBJ1-5, reads DTGVSQNPRHKITKRGQNVTFRCDPISEHNRLYWYRQTLGQGPEFLTYFQNEAQLEKSRLLSDRFSAERPKGSFSTLEIQRTEQGDSAMYLCASSNQDQPQHFGDGTRLSIL.

The genes are TRBV7-2 and TRBJ2-1; D may be TRBD2 (5 bases). The ends were cut back, 2 bases at V and 11 bases at J, with 7 bases in the middle. The CDR3 covers 11 residues. Germline values: CDR1 SGHTA, CDR2 FQGNSA. The CDR3 region is CASSLREQQFF. The CDR3 DNA reads as TGTGCCAGCAGCTTAAGGGAGCAGCAGTTCTTC.

J is TRBJ2-1 and V is TRBV11-2; D is unclear. The germline CDR1 and CDR2 sequences are SGHAT and FQNNGV. Trimming left V 2 bases short and J 7 bases short, with 15 bases between. The CDR3 loop spans 15 amino acids. The CDR3 protein is CASSLTKGWNNEQFF. The CDR3 bases are TGTGCCAGCAGCTTAACTAAGGGCTGGAATAATGAGCAGTTCTTC. The variable domain in full, completed from reference TRBV11-2 and TRBJ2-1, reads EAGVAQSPRYKIIEKRQSVAFWCNPISGHATLYWYQQILGQGPKLLIQFQNNGVVDDSQLPKDRFSAERLKGVDSTLKIQPAKLEDSAVYLCASSLTKGWNNEQFFGPGTRLTVL.

The CDR3 sequence is CSVLAGGPKEQYF. The CDR3 nucleotides read TGCAGCGTGCTAGCGGGAGGGCCCAAAGAGCAGTACTTC. The chain recombines TRBV29-1 with TRBJ2-7; 12 bases match TRBD2. V was pared by 6 bases and J by 7 bases, with 7 bases of the junction left unmatched. The CDR3 has 13 residues. Germline-derived CDR1 and CDR2 are SQVTM and ANQGSEA.

This clonotype was detected many times. V usage is TRBV18 and J usage is TRBJ2-1; 14 bases fit TRBD2. The V and J ends lost 3 bases and 9 bases, in that order; junction bases with no gene match: 1. From germline, CDR1 is KGHSH and CDR2 LQKENI. This CDR3 is built from 14 residues. DNA for the CDR3: TGTGCCAGCTCACCTGGACTAGCGGGAGGTGAGCAGTTCTTC. Translation gives CASSPGLAGGEQFF.

This clonotype has a handful of counts. The V gene is TRBV30, the J gene TRBJ2-5; D might be TRBD2 (6 bases). The CDR3 is made up of 13 amino acids. V was clipped by 6 bases and J by 1 base, with 12 bases between them. In germline, CDR1 is GTSNPN, CDR2 SVGIG (reference sequence). CDR3 in DNA: TGTGCCTGTCCGGGACTGAGCCAAGAGACCCAGTACTTC. It codes for CACPGLSQETQYF.

The chain has TRBV18 and TRBJ1-4, with a weak D call TRBD1 (6 bases). This CDR3 is built from 17 residues. The V gene lost 1 base and the J gene lost 8 bases, with 20 bases spanning the gap. Germline assignment: CDR1 KGHSH and CDR2 LQKENI. CDR3 loop: CASSPQTTGTRREKLFF. CDR3 nucleotides: TGTGCCAGCTCACCACAGACTACAGGGACCCGCCGCGAAAAACTGTTTTTT.

There are a few counts of this clonotype. In DNA form, the CDR3 reads TGTGCCAGCAGTCCACGCAGCGGACCCTACGAGCAGTACTTC. Translated, it gives CASSPRSGPYEQYF. This chain uses TRBV7-9 with TRBJ2-7, with a tentative D call TRBD2 (5 bases). Trimming pared 6 bases from V and 2 bases from J, leaving 14 bases between. This CDR3 is built from 14 residues. Germline V gene data show CDR1 as SEHNR and CDR2 as FQNEAQ (reference sequence).

This clonotype turned up a few times. This rearrangement joins TRBV2 to TRBJ2-1; 7 bases match TRBD2. CDR1 is SNHLY and CDR2 is FYNNEI in the germline V gene. Germline trimming cut 4 bases from V and 3 bases from J; bases unmatched to any gene: 3. This CDR3 comprises 14 residues. CDR3 protein: CASSVQRDYNEQFF. The CDR3 DNA is TGTGCCAGCAGTGTCCAGCGGGACTACAATGAGCAGTTCTTC. Drawing the rest from reference TRBV2 and TRBJ2-1, the complete variable domain is EPEVTQTPSHQVTQMGQEVILRCVPISNHLYFYWYRQILGQKVEFLVSFYNNEISEKSEIFDDQFSVERPDGSNFTLKIRSTKLEDSAMYFCASSVQRDYNEQFFGPGTRLTVL.

The chain uses TRBV27 and TRBJ2-5; 12 bases fit TRBD2. The CDR3 runs to 14 residues. Germline CDR1 MNHEY, CDR2 SMNVEV (reference sequence). The V segment lost 6 bases and the J segment 4 bases; nucleotides outside the gene matches: 3. This CDR3 reads CASRPGLAGETQYF. DNA of the CDR3: TGTGCCAGCAGGCCGGGACTAGCGGGAGAGACCCAGTACTTC.

This clonotype was counted only a few times. The V gene is TRBV27, the J gene TRBJ1-2; no clear D gene. CDR3 length equals 15 residues. V lost 0 bases and J lost 4, with 12 bases in between. Germline lookup yields CDR1 MNHEY and CDR2 SMNVEV (reference sequence). The CDR3 is CASSLSYEKVYGYTF. CDR3 DNA sequence: TGTGCCAGCAGTTTATCCTACGAAAAAGTCTATGGCTACACCTTC.

This clonotype was detected a few times. This rearrangement joins TRBV20-1 to TRBJ2-3; 7 bases match TRBD1. Looked up from germline, CDR1 is DFQATT and CDR2 is SNEGSKA (reference sequence). V was clipped by 3 bases and J by 2 bases; unmatched bases: 5. This CDR3 spans 14 amino acids. CDR3 DNA: TGCAGTGCTAGTAAACAGGGGAACACAGATACGCAGTATTTT. The encoded protein is CSASKQGNTDTQYF.

This clonotype came up a few times. The chain couples TRBV11-2 to TRBJ2-7, with 9 bases aligning to TRBD2. Per germline, CDR1 SGHAT and CDR2 FQNNGV. V gave up 1 base and J gave up 1 base; unmatched junction bases: 2. CDR3 size: 15 residues. CDR3 loop: CASSLVAGDSYEQYF. The CDR3 nucleotides read TGTGCCAGCAGCTTAGTAGCGGGGGATTCCTACGAGCAGTACTTC.

This clonotype occurred a few times. The rearrangement joins TRBV20-1 to TRBJ1-5; D not resolved. Trimming removed 3 bases from V and 3 bases from J, with 12 bases in between. Germline CDR1 DFQATT, CDR2 SNEGSKA (reference sequence). This CDR3 is 14 amino acids long. CDR3 in amino acids: CSASGANVNQPQHF. In DNA form, the CDR3 reads TGCAGTGCTAGTGGCGCCAACGTCAATCAGCCCCAGCATTTT.

This clonotype has just a few counts. The gene calls are TRBV3-1 and TRBJ2-3; the match to TRBD2 covers 9 bases. Germline CDR1 reads LGHDT; CDR2 reads YNNKEL (reference sequence). The CDR3 is made up of 16 amino acids. Trimming took 4 bases from V and 5 from J; bases not matched to a gene: 10. Here the CDR3 reads CASSRFRGRALDTQYF. CDR3 DNA sequence: TGTGCCAGCAGCCGTTTTCGCGGGAGGGCCTTAGATACGCAGTATTTT.

This clonotype was counted only a few times. This rearrangement joins TRBV18 to TRBJ1-1; unclear D gene. CDR3 length: 15 amino acids. CDR1 and CDR2 from the germline V gene are KGHSH and LQKENI. V shed 2 bases and J shed 2 bases, with 12 bases lying between them. The CDR3 loop reads CASSPSFRGNTEAFF. The CDR3 nucleotides are TGTGCCAGCTCACCAAGTTTTCGGGGAAACACTGAAGCTTTCTTT.

Worth noting for this clonotype: Since a much larger clone is just one base distant, this may be a read error. This chain joins TRBV30 and TRBJ1-2; D unresolved. The germline V gene encodes CDR1 GTSNPN and CDR2 SVGIG (reference sequence). The CDR3 totals 14 residues. The CDR3 protein is CAWGSDLIYYGFTF. DNA of the CDR3: TGTGCCTGGGGGTCAGACTTGATTTACTATGGCTTCACCTTC.

CDR3 DNA: TGTGCCAGCTCACCTCCTGGTGTAGGAGGCAATGAGCAGTTCTTC. Its translation is CASSPPGVGGNEQFF. V usage is TRBV18 and J usage is TRBJ2-1; tentative D call: TRBD2 (5 bases). This CDR3 contains 15 residues. V was clipped by 3 bases and J by 6 bases, with 15 bases between them. CDR1 is KGHSH, CDR2 LQKENI, per germline.

The sample holds many counts of this clonotype. The chain links TRBV24-1 to TRBJ2-2, with 11 nucleotides matching TRBD2. The germline V gene has CDR1 KGHDR and CDR2 SFDVKD. This CDR3 comprises 14 residues. J gave up 0 bases and V 12 bases, and 2 bases lay outside the gene matches. The CDR3, as DNA: TGTGCCTCGGGACTAGCGGCGAACACCGGGGAGCTGTTTTTT. This encodes CASGLAANTGELFF.

The CDR3 is CASNPRGTEAFF. Written as DNA, the CDR3 is TGTGCCAGCAATCCGAGGGGCACTGAAGCTTTCTTT. The chain couples TRBV2 to TRBJ1-1, with TRBD1 as a possible D gene (5 bases). This CDR3 is built from 12 residues. The ends were cut back, 7 bases at V and 4 bases at J, with 10 bases in the middle. Germline CDR1 is SNHLY and CDR2 is FYNNEI.

This clonotype came up many times. The rearrangement links TRBV28 to TRBJ1-3; D call uncertain. The V end was cut by 1 base, the J end by 0 bases, with 7 bases between. The CDR3 extends over 15 amino acids. CDR1 is MDHEN and CDR2 is SYDVKM in the germline V gene. The CDR3 region is CASSLSLVSGNTIYF. CDR3 sequence (DNA): TGTGCCAGCAGTTTATCTCTGGTCTCTGGAAACACCATATATTTT.

The J gene is TRBJ2-7, the V gene TRBV4-2; D possibly corresponds to TRBD1 (6 bases). Germline V gives CDR1 LGHNA, CDR2 YNFKEQ. The V end was cut by 0 bases, the J end by 6 bases, with 15 bases between. The CDR3 runs to 15 residues. CDR3 residues: CASSQDVQGGSEQYF. CDR3 nucleotides: TGTGCCAGCAGCCAAGACGTACAGGGCGGCTCCGAGCAGTACTTC.

This clonotype was recorded a few times. The rearrangement joins TRBV6-2 or TRBV6-3 to TRBJ2-1; D perhaps matches TRBD2 (5 bases). The CDR3 has 13 residues. Germline-derived CDR1 and CDR2 are MNHEY and SVGEGT. Trimming cost V 5 bases and J 9 bases, with 14 bases left between them. The CDR3 DNA reads TGTGCCAGCAGTCGCCCCCTTGGGAGTGAGCAGTTCTTC. Protein sequence: CASSRPLGSEQFF.